This T cell receptor (beta chain) was captured by sequencing in a study of blood T cell repertoires in COVID-19. Study-level information: Acute and convalescent COVID-19 samples came from the United States, Italy and Spain. Sample material is recorded as cDNA or gDNA derived from T cells, B-cell-depleted T cells, or PBMCs.

In germline, CDR1 is SGHKS, CDR2 YYEKEE (reference sequence). V dropped 4 bases and J dropped 9 bases, with 11 bases sitting between them. There are 12 residues in the CDR3. Source study methods: How many nucleated cells were present was estimated from reference gene primer amplification. Here immunoSEQ multiplex PCR was the method, and the copy in TCRdb shows in-frame clones only, minus some. That table is the source of V, J and clone size, and D and trimming were worked out from the DNA. The sample lists about 120,000 clones; roughly four fifths were seen once. The TCR was taken from a human donor in a cohort sampled during active COVID-19. Sequenced material: peripheral blood. The chain has TRBV5-5 and TRBJ2-1, with D possibly matching TRBD2 (5 bases). The CDR3 reads CASSQPGIEQFF. CDR3 bases: TGTGCCAGCAGCCAACCGGGGATTGAGCAGTTCTTC.